Listed below are T cell receptor beta chains from one sample, sequenced in a study of cytotoxic CD8 clonotypes in ibrutinib-treated CLL. Method: immunoSEQ multiplex PCR; TCRdb's copy keeps in-frame clones and lacks some. The sample holds nearly 300,000 clones; roughly three quarters are singletons and the top ten take about 5%. The source material was PBMCs, sampled at disease progression, from a patient treated with ibrutinib. The receptors were gathered from a human donor with chronic lymphocytic leukemia. CDR3s include the opening cysteine and the closing phenylalanine or tryptophan. D genes are given only for firm matches. Clone size is given for some rows only: seen once, a few or many times, or a class if the clone is expanded.

>NA|TRBJ2-7|TRBV28|NA
CASGVQVYEQYF
TGTGCCAGCGGGGTACAGGTTTACGAGCAGTACTTC
>NA|TRBJ1-2|TRBV5-1|NA
CASSLPSYGYTF
TGCGCCAGCAGCTTGCCCTCTTATGGCTACACCTTC
>NA|TRBJ2-7|TRBV28|NA
CASSLPRYEQYF
TGTGCCAGCAGTCTCCCCCGCTACGAGCAGTACTTC
>NA|TRBJ2-2|TRBV13|NA
CASSFASSWANTGELFF
TGTGCCAGCAGCTTTGCTTCTAGCTGGGCGAACACCGGGGAGCTGTTTTTT
>TRBD1|TRBJ2-1|TRBV11-1|NA
CASSLGWQGASDEQFF
TGTGCCAGCAGCTTAGGATGGCAGGGGGCGTCGGATGAGCAGTTCTTC
>TRBD2|TRBJ2-1|TRBV28|NA
CASTNSRLSGSYNEQFF
TGTGCCAGCACCAACTCCCGGCTTAGCGGGAGCTACAATGAGCAGTTCTTC
>NA|TRBJ1-5|TRBV7-8|NA
CASSLGQSYSNQPQHF
TGTGCCAGCAGCTTAGGACAGTCTTATAGCAATCAGCCCCAGCATTTT
>NA|TRBJ1-1|TRBV5-1|NA
CASSLDPDTEAFF
TGCGCCAGCAGCTTGGACCCCGACACTGAAGCTTTCTTT
>TRBD1|TRBJ2-4|TRBV29-1|NA
CSVRSKGAWDIQYF
TGCAGCGTACGGAGTAAGGGGGCATGGGACATTCAGTACTTC
>NA|TRBJ2-7|TRBV2|NA
CASESGTHEQYF
TGTGCCAGCGAGTCCGGGACGCACGAGCAGTACTTC
>NA|TRBJ1-1|TRBV25-1|NA
CASSEEKNTEAFF
TGTGCCAGCAGTGAGGAAAAAAACACTGAAGCTTTCTTT
>TRBD1|TRBJ2-1|TRBV7-6|NA
CASSSYRGSSYNEQFF
TGTGCCAGCAGCTCATACAGGGGATCCTCCTACAATGAGCAGTTCTTC
>TRBD1|TRBJ2-3|TRBV4-2|once
CASSPSGQGTDTQYF
TGTGCCAGCAGCCCAAGCGGACAGGGCACAGATACGCAGTATTTT
>NA|TRBJ1-4|TRBV7-9|NA
CASSSVEVFREKLFF
TGTGCCAGCAGCTCCGTTGAGGTGTTTCGGGAAAAACTGTTTTTT
>TRBD1|TRBJ1-1|TRBV7-2|NA
CASSLSGTGVFTEAFF
TGTGCCAGCAGCCTATCCGGGACAGGGGTTTTCACTGAAGCTTTCTTT
>NA|TRBJ2-7|TRBV10-3|NA
CASSLREYEQYF
TGTGCCAGCTCCCTAAGGGAATACGAGCAGTACTTC
>TRBD2|TRBJ2-1|TRBV13|NA
CASSPRLAGYNEQFF
TGTGCCAGCAGCCCAAGACTAGCGGGATATAATGAGCAGTTCTTC
>NA|TRBJ2-1|TRBV11-2|NA
CASSPGGDEQFF
TGTGCCAGCAGCCCCGGCGGGGATGAGCAGTTCTTC
>NA|TRBJ1-2|TRBV6-5|NA
CASRPGLYRGYTF
TGTGCCAGCAGACCTGGACTATACCGGGGCTACACCTTC
>NA|TRBJ1-5|TRBV7-9|NA
CASSFIRDPQHF
TGTGCCAGCAGCTTTATACGTGACCCCCAGCATTTT
>NA|TRBJ2-7|TRBV5-6|NA
CASSAGLSSYEQYF
TGTGCCAGCAGCGCGGGCCTAAGCTCCTACGAGCAGTACTTC
>NA|TRBJ1-6|TRBV14|NA
CASSRIALTGRSPLHF
TGTGCCAGCAGCCGGATAGCGTTAACGGGCCGTTCACCCCTCCACTTT
>NA|TRBJ1-1|TRBV19|NA
CASSIGSTEAFF
TGTGCCAGTAGTATAGGGAGTACTGAAGCTTTCTTT
>TRBD1|TRBJ1-2|TRBV5-6|NA
CASSWELGQGVFSAYTF
TGTGCCAGCAGCTGGGAGTTAGGACAGGGGGTTTTCTCTGCCTACACCTTC
>NA|TRBJ2-7|TRBV5-4|NA
CASSFGSYEQYF
TGTGCCAGCAGCTTCGGGAGCTACGAGCAGTACTTC
>NA|TRBJ1-2|TRBV5-1|NA
CASSFTGHGYTF
TGCGCCAGCAGCTTCACGGGCCATGGCTACACCTTC
>TRBD1|TRBJ2-3|TRBV12-5|NA
CASGKRTGATDTQYF
TGTGCTAGTGGTAAACGGACAGGGGCTACAGATACGCAGTATTTT
>NA|TRBJ2-3|TRBV11-3|NA
CASSLRAGRTDTQYF
TGTGCCAGCAGCTTACGGGCGGGCCGCACAGATACGCAGTATTTT
>NA|TRBJ1-3|TRBV21-1|NA
CAAPEPTFLSGNTIYF
TGTGCCGCCCCAGAGCCGACTTTCCTTTCTGGAAACACCATATATTTT
>NA|TRBJ2-7|TRBV27|once
CASSLRRAGTYEQYF
TGTGCCAGCAGTTTACGCAGGGCTGGGACCTACGAGCAGTACTTC
>NA|TRBJ1-2|TRBV7-8|few
CASSLDDTYYGYTF
TGTGCCAGCAGCTTAGACGACACTTACTATGGCTACACCTTC
>NA|TRBJ2-7|TRBV21-1|NA
CASSQRGRKPWYEQYF
TGTGCCAGCAGCCAAAGGGGAAGGAAGCCCTGGTACGAGCAGTACTTC
>NA|TRBJ2-2|TRBV6-5|NA
CASSNAQVGGLFF
TGTGCCAGCAGCAACGCCCAGGTCGGTGGGCTGTTTTTT
>NA|TRBJ1-1|TRBV7-3|once
CASSLMGRGRANTEAFF
TGTGCCAGCAGCTTAATGGGCAGGGGAAGGGCGAACACTGAAGCTTTCTTT
>NA|TRBJ1-5|TRBV2|few
CASTNRVGNQPQHF
TGTGCCAGCACCAACAGGGTGGGCAATCAGCCCCAGCATTTT
>TRBD1|TRBJ1-5|TRBV15|NA
CATSSLTGDQPQHF
TGTGCCACCAGCAGTTTAACAGGGGATCAGCCCCAGCATTTT
>NA|TRBJ2-3|TRBV10-1|NA
CASSEATYRASTDTQYF
TGCGCCAGCAGTGAGGCGACCTACAGGGCTAGCACAGATACGCAGTATTTT
>TRBD1|TRBJ2-2|TRBV15|NA
CATSNPGTEETGELFF
TGTGCCACCAGCAACCCCGGGACAGAAGAAACCGGGGAGCTGTTTTTT
>NA|TRBJ1-6|TRBV6-1|NA
CASSEGARSPLHF
TGTGCCAGCAGTGAGGGGGCACGGTCACCCCTCCACTTT